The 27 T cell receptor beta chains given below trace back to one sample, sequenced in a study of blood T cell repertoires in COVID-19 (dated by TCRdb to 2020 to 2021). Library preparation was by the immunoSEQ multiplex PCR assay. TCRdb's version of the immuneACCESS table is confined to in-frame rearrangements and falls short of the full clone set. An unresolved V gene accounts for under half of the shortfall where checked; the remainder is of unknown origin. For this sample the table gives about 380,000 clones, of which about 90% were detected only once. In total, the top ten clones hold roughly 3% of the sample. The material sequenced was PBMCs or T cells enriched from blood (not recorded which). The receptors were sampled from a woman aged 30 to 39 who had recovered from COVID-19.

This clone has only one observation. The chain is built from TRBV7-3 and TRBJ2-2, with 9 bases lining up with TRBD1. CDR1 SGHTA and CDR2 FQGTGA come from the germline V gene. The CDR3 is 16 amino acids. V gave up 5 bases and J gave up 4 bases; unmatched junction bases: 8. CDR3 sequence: CASSPPGQGTTGELFF. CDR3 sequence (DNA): TGTGCCAGCAGCCCTCCCGGACAGGGGACCACCGGGGAGCTGTTTTTT. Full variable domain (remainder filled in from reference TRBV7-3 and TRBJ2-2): GAGVSQTPSNKVTEKGKYVELRCDPISGHTALYWYRQSLGQGPEFLIYFQGTGAADDSGLPNDRFFAVRPEGSVSTLKIQRTERGDSAVYLCASSPPGQGTTGELFFGEGSRLTVL.

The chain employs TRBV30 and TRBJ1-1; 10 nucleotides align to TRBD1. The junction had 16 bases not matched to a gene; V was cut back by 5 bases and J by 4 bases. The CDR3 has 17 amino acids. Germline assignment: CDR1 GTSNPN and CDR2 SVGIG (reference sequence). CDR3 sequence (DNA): TGTGCCTGGGGGAAACGGGACAGGGGTTTCGTGAGCACTGAAGCTTTCTTT. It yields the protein CAWGKRDRGFVSTEAFF.

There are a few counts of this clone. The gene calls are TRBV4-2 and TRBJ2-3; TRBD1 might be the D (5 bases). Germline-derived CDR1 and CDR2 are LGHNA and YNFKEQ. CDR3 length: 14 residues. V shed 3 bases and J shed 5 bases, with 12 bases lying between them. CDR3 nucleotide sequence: TGTGCCAGCAGCCACGATCAGGGTGAAGATACGCAGTATTTT. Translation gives CASSHDQGEDTQYF.

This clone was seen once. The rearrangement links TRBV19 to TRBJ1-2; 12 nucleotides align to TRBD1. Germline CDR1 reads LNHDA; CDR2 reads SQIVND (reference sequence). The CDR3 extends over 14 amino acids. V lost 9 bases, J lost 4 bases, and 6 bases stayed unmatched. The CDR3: CASKGQGAGYGYTF. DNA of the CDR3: TGTGCCAGCAAGGGACAGGGGGCTGGCTATGGCTACACCTTC.

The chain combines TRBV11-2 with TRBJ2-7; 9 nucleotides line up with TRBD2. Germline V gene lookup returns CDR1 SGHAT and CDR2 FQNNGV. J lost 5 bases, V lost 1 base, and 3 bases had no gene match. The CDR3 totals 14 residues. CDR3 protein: CASSLVLAGNEQYF. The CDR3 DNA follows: TGTGCCAGCAGCTTAGTTCTAGCGGGAAACGAGCAGTACTTC.

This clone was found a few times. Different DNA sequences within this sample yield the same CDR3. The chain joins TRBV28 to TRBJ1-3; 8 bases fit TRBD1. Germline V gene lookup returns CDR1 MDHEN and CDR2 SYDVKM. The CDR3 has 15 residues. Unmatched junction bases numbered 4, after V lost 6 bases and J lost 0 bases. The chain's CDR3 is CASSRQGSSGNTIYF. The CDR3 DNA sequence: TGTGCCAGCAGCCGACAGGGGAGCTCTGGAAACACCATATATTTT.

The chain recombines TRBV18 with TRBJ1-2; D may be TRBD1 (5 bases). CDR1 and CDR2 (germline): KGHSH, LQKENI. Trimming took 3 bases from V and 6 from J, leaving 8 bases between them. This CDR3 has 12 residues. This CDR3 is CASSPTGDGYTF. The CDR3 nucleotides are TGTGCCAGCTCACCTACGGGGGATGGCTACACCTTC.

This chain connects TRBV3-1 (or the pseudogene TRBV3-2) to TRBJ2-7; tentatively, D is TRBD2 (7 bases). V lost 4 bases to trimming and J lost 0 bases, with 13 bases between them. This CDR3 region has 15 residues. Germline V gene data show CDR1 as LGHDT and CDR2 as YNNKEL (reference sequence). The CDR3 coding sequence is TGTGCCAGCAGCCTCCGGGGAGGGGGCTCCTACGAGCAGTACTTC. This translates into CASSLRGGGSYEQYF.

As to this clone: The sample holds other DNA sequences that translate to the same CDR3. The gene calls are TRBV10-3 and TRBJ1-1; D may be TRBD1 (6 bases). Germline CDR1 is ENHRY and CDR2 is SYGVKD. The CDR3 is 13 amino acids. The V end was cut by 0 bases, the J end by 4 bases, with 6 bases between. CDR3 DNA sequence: TGTGCCATCAGTGAGTCAGGGGGCACTGAAGCTTTCTTT. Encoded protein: CAISESGGTEAFF.

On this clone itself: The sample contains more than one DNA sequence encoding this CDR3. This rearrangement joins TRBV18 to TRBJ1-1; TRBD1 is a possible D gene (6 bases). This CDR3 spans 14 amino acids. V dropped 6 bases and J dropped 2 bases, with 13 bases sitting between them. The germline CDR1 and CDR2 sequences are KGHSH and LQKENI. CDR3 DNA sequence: TGTGCCAGCTCGCCGGGACACCAAAACACTGAAGCTTTCTTT. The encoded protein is CASSPGHQNTEAFF.

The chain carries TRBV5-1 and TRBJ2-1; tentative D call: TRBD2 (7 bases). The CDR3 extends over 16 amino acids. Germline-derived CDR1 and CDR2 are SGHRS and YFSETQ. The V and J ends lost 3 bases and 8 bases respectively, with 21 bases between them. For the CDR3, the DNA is TGCGCCAGCAGCTGGGCCCCAGGGGAGGGCCCGGATGAGCAGTTCTTC. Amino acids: CASSWAPGEGPDEQFF.

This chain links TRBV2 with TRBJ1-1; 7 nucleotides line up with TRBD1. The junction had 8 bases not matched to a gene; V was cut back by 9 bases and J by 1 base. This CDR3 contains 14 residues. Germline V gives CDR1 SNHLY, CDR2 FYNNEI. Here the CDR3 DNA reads TGTGCCAGTGTTCAACAGGGGCGGAACACTGAAGCTTTCTTT. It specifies CASVQQGRNTEAFF. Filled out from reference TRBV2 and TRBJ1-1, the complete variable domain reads EPEVTQTPSHQVTQMGQEVILRCVPISNHLYFYWYRQILGQKVEFLVSFYNNEISEKSEIFDDQFSVERPDGSNFTLKIRSTKLEDSAMYFCASVQQGRNTEAFFGQGTRLTVV.

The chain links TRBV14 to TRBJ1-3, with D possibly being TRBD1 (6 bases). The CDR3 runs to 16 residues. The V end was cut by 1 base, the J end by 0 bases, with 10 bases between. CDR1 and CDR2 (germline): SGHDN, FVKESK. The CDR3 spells CASSQVGGLSGNTIYF. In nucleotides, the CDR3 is TGTGCCAGCAGCCAAGTAGGGGGTCTCTCTGGAAACACCATATATTTT.

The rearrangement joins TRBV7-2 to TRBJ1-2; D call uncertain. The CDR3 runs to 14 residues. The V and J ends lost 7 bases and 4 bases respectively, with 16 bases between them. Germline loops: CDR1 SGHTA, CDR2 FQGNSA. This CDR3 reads CASTPQVESYGYTF. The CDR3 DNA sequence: TGTGCCAGCACCCCCCAGGTCGAGAGCTATGGCTACACCTTC.

CDR3 sequence: CASSVAGGIGQPQHF. DNA of the CDR3: TGTGCCAGCAGCGTAGCTGGGGGGATAGGGCAGCCCCAGCATTTT. J is TRBJ1-5 and V is TRBV9; maybe TRBD1 (5 bases). Between the trimmed V and J ends, which lost 0 bases and 7 bases, there was a span of 14 bases. Germline-derived CDR1 and CDR2 are SGDLS and YYNGEE. The CDR3 sequence is 15 residues long. Full variable domain (missing parts from reference TRBV9 and TRBJ1-5): DSGVTQTPKHLITATGQRVTLRCSPRSGDLSVYWYQQSLDQGLQFLIQYYNGEERAKGNILERFSAQQFPDLHSELNLSSLELGDSALYFCASSVAGGIGQPQHFGDGTRLSIL.

The CDR3 loop reads CASSAAGIGTEAFF. The CDR3 DNA follows: TGTGCCAGCAGTGCGGCGGGAATAGGGACTGAAGCTTTCTTT. The chain carries TRBV2 and TRBJ1-1; D unresolved. Germline V lookup: CDR1 SNHLY, CDR2 FYNNEI. V lost 4 bases and J lost 5, with 14 bases in between. CDR3 length equals 14 residues.

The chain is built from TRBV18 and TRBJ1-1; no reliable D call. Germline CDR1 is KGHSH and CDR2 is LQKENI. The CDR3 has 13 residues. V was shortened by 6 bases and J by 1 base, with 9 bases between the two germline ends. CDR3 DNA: TGTGCCAGCTCCCCAGGAGAGAACACTGAAGCTTTCTTT. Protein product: CASSPGENTEAFF.

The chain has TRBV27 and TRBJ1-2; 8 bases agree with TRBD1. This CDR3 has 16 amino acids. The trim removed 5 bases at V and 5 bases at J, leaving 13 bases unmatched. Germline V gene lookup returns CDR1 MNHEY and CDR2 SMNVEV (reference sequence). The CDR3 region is CASSPSDRARRYGYTF. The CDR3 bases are TGTGCCAGCAGTCCGTCGGACAGGGCACGCCGGTATGGCTACACCTTC.

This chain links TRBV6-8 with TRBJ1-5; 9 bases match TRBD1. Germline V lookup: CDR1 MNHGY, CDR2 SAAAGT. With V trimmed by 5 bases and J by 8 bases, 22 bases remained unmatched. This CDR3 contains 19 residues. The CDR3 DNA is TGTGCCAGCAGTCAAACCCCGACGGGGACAGGGAAAATATCAGAGCCCCAGCATTTT. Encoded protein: CASSQTPTGTGKISEPQHF.

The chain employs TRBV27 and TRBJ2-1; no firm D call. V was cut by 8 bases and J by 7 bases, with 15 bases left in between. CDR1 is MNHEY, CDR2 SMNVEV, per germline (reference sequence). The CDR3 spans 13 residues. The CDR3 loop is CASANYKWNEQFF. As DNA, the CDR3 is TGTGCCAGCGCCAACTATAAGTGGAATGAGCAGTTCTTC.

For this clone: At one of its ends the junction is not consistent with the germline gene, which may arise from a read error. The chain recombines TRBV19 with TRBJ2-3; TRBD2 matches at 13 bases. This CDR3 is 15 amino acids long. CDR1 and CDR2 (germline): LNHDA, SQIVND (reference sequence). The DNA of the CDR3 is TGTGCCAGTCAAAGGACTAGCGGGAGCACGGATACGCAGTATTTT. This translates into CASQRTSGSTDTQYF.

The CDR3 loop is CSARGAALTGELFF. For the CDR3, the DNA is TGCAGCGCGCGGGGGGCAGCTCTCACCGGGGAGCTGTTTTTT. This rearrangement joins TRBV29-1 to TRBJ2-2, with TRBD2 matching over 8 bases. CDR1 and CDR2 from the germline V gene are SQVTM and ANQGSEA. The CDR3 sequence is 14 residues long. V was clipped by 7 bases and J by 4 bases; unmatched bases: 8.

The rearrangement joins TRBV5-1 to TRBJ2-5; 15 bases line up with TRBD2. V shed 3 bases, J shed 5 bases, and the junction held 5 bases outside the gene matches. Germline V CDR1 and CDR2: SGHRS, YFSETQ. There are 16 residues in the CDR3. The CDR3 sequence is CASSSGLAGGHETQYF. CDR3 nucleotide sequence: TGCGCCAGCAGCTCCGGACTAGCGGGAGGGCATGAGACCCAGTACTTC.

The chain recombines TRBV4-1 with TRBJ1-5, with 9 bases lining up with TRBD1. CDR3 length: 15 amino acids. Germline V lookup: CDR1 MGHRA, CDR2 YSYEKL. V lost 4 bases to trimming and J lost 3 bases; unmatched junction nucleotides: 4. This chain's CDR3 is CASSPGQGPNQPQHF. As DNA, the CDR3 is TGCGCCAGCAGCCCGGGACAGGGACCCAATCAGCCCCAGCATTTT.

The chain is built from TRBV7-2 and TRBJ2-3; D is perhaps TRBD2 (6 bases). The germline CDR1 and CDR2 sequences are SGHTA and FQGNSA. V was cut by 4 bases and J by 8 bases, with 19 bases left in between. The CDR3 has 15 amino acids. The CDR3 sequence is CASSSRGGVGGTQYF. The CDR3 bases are TGTGCCAGCAGCTCCCGTGGAGGGGTGGGAGGTACGCAGTATTTT.

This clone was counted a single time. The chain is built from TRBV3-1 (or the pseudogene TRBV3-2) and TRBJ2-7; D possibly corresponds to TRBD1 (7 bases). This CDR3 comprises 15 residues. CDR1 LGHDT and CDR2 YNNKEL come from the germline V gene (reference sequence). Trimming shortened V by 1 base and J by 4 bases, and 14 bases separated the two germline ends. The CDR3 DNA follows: TGTGCCAGCAGCCAAGCGCAGGAGGGGGCTTACGAGCAGTACTTC. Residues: CASSQAQEGAYEQYF.

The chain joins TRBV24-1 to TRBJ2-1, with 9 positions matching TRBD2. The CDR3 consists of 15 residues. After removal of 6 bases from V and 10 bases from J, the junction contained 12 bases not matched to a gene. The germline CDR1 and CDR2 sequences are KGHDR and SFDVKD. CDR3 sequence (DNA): TGTGCCACCAGTCTCCCGGGACTAGCCGTCGGAGAGCAGTTCTTC. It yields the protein CATSLPGLAVGEQFF.